This T cell receptor beta chain was found in a study of lymphopenia after photon versus proton radiotherapy. With regard to this clone: The antigen is unknown.

General study results and limits: After the lymphocyte nadir, photon-treated repertoires showed oligoclonal expansion, especially of CD8+ Temra cells.

Germline values: CDR1 LNHNV, CDR2 YYDKDF (reference sequence). V lost 3 bases and J lost 0, with 15 bases in between. The CDR3 covers 18 residues. Clones were read by immunoSEQ multiplex PCR, and TCRdb kept only the in-frame ones, dropping some. Of 25,000 to 30,000 clones in the sample, roughly 87% are singletons; the top ten hold under 4%. J is TRBJ2-6 and V is TRBV15; tentatively, D is TRBD1 (6 bases). This TCR was recovered from a woman aged 45-65 years with pancreatic cancer. Sample: peripheral blood, taken from a patient treated with photon-based radiotherapy. CDR3: CATSRRPGESSGANVLTF. DNA of the CDR3: TGTGCCACCAGCAGGCGGCCAGGGGAATCCTCTGGGGCCAACGTCCTGACTTTC.